Listed below are T cell receptor beta chains from one sample, sequenced in a study of shared clonotypes between healthy human individuals. Produced via immunoSEQ multiplex PCR; TCRdb's table is partial and in-frame only. The table has some 2 million clones, 85% to 95% seen once. The specimen was naive CD4+ T cells sorted from blood. The receptor set was obtained from a man aged 18 to 35 in good health. Each CDR3 is given with its conserved first and last residue. D genes are given only for firm matches. A row's size may be missing; if present it is once, few, many or a size class.

clone size	V gene	J gene	D gene	CDR3 protein	CDR3 DNA
once	TRBV9	TRBJ2-1	.	CASSVQGEGIFEQFF	TGTGCCAGCAGCGTTCAGGGCGAGGGGATTTTTGAGCAGTTCTTC
.	TRBV7-5	TRBJ2-7	.	CASSLESEQYF	TGTGCCAGCAGCTTAGAGTCCGAGCAGTACTTC
once	TRBV6-1	TRBJ2-2	.	CASSVSTGNTGELFF	TGTGCCAGCAGTGTTTCGACAGGGAACACCGGGGAGCTGTTTTTT
.	TRBV18	TRBJ1-4	TRBD1	CASSPRLGTGDEKLFF	TGTGCCAGCTCACCGAGACTCGGGACAGGGGACGAAAAACTGTTTTTT
once	TRBV2	TRBJ2-7	TRBD1	CASSVTGDSYEQYF	TGTGCCAGCAGTGTCACAGGGGACTCCTACGAGCAGTACTTC
.	TRBV6-4	TRBJ1-6	.	CASIGSPRAYNSPLHF	TGTGCCAGCATAGGGTCCCCGCGGGCCTATAATTCACCCCTCCACTTT
.	TRBV4-1	TRBJ2-3	TRBD2	CASSSSGSPFSDTQYF	TGCGCCAGCAGTTCTAGCGGGAGCCCGTTTTCAGATACGCAGTATTTT
.	TRBV7-3	TRBJ2-3	.	CASSSPRATDTQYF	TGTGCCAGCAGCTCCCCGAGGGCCACAGATACGCAGTATTTT
.	TRBV30	TRBJ2-4	.	CAWSAGLAKNIQYF	TGTGCCTGGAGTGCAGGGCTAGCCAAAAACATTCAGTACTTC
.	TRBV5-6	TRBJ1-4	.	CASSLRGNEKLFF	TGTGCCAGCAGCTTAAGGGGAAATGAAAAACTGTTTTTT
.	TRBV10-3	TRBJ2-4	TRBD1	CAISEPGQGANIQYF	TGTGCCATCAGTGAGCCTGGACAGGGTGCAAACATTCAGTACTTC
.	TRBV2	TRBJ2-2	TRBD2	CASGGRAGGIGELFF	TGTGCCAGTGGGGGGCGAGCGGGAGGAATCGGGGAGCTGTTTTTT
.	TRBV29-1	TRBJ2-3	TRBD1	CSVKDRAFTDTQYF	TGCAGCGTCAAGGACAGGGCGTTCACAGATACGCAGTATTTT
.	TRBV28	TRBJ2-2	TRBD1	CASSFWDRGTGELFF	TGTGCCAGCAGTTTCTGGGACAGGGGCACCGGGGAGCTGTTTTTT
few	TRBV11-2	TRBJ1-4	TRBD1	CASSQTGATNEKLFF	TGTGCCAGCAGCCAGACAGGGGCAACTAATGAAAAACTGTTTTTT
.	TRBV27	TRBJ2-7	.	CASSLAAASYEQYF	TGTGCCAGCAGTTTGGCAGCGGCCTCCTACGAGCAGTACTTC
.	TRBV18	TRBJ1-1	.	CASSSQMNTEAFF	TGTGCCAGCTCATCCCAGATGAACACTGAAGCTTTCTTT
once	TRBV19	TRBJ2-1	TRBD2	CASEKASGGYNEQFF	TGTGCCAGTGAGAAGGCTAGCGGGGGTTACAATGAGCAGTTCTTC
.	TRBV18	TRBJ2-3	TRBD1	CASSPRQGPDTQYF	TGTGCCAGCTCACCCCGACAGGGGCCAGATACGCAGTATTTT
.	TRBV7-4	TRBJ2-7	TRBD1	CASSLAGGDEQYF	TGTGCCAGCAGCTTAGCAGGGGGCGACGAGCAGTACTTC
.	TRBV2	TRBJ2-7	.	CASSEGVLGSPYEQYF	TGTGCCAGCAGTGAGGGTGTGCTAGGCTCTCCCTACGAGCAGTACTTC
once	TRBV25-1	TRBJ2-5	TRBD1	CASSGTEQETQYF	TGTGCCAGCAGCGGGACAGAGCAAGAGACCCAGTACTTC
.	TRBV5-1	TRBJ2-7	TRBD2	CASSPRGTSEYEQYF	TGCGCCAGCAGCCCGCGCGGGACTAGCGAGTACGAGCAGTACTTC
.	TRBV27	TRBJ1-2	TRBD1	CASRATGQGDYGYTF	TGTGCCAGCAGGGCCACGGGACAGGGCGACTATGGCTACACCTTC
.	TRBV6-5	TRBJ1-4	.	CASSSSGSTNEKLFF	TGTGCCAGCAGTTCCTCGGGTTCAACTAATGAAAAACTGTTTTTT
.	TRBV6-5	TRBJ1-2	.	CASSGGYYGYTF	TGTGCCAGCAGCGGAGGGTACTATGGCTACACCTTC
.	TRBV5-1	TRBJ1-2	.	CASSLDGSGGYTF	TGCGCCAGCAGCTTGGACGGGTCTGGAGGCTACACCTTC